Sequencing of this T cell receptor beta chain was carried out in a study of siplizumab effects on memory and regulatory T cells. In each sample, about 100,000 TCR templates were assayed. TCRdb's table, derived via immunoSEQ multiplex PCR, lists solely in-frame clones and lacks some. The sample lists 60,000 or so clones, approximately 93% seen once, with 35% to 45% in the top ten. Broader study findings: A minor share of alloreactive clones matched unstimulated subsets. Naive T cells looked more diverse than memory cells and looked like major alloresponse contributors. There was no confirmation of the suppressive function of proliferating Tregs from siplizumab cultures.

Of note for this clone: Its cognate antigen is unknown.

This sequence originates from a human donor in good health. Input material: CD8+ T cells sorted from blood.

The CDR3 sequence: CASSEGFLKSYNEQFF. The DNA for the CDR3 is TGTGCCAGCAGTGAGGGGTTCCTAAAATCCTACAATGAGCAGTTCTTC. This chain joins TRBV2 and TRBJ2-1; no reliable D call. V was shortened by 3 bases and J by 1 base, with 13 bases between the two germline ends. The germline gives CDR1 SNHLY, CDR2 FYNNEI. CDR3 length: 16 amino acids.